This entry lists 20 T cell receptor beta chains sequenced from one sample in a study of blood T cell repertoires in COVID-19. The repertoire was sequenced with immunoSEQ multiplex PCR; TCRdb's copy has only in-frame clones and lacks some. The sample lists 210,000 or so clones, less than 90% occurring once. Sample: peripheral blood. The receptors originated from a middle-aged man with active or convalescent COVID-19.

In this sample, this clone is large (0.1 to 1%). The CDR3 nucleotides read TGTGCCAGCTCCCTGTACCGGGACAGTCTTCGCCCCTCACGCAATCAGCCCCAGCATTTT. It codes for CASSLYRDSLRPSRNQPQHF. The chain uses TRBV18 and TRBJ1-5, with 7 bases lining up with TRBD1. Losses at the gene ends were 6 bases for V and 2 bases for J; bases not matched to a gene: 22. This CDR3 has 20 residues. Germline CDR1 is KGHSH and CDR2 is LQKENI.

The CDR3, as DNA: TGTGCCAGCAGCTTAGGAATGGGCGGGGGGGCCGACACTGAAGCTTTCTTT. Protein sequence: CASSLGMGGGADTEAFF. The genes are TRBV13 and TRBJ1-1; tentative D call: TRBD1 (6 bases). The germline V and J ends were trimmed by 0 bases and 3 bases, with 17 bases remaining between them. In germline, CDR1 is PRHDT, CDR2 FYEKMQ (reference sequence). This CDR3 is 17 amino acids long.

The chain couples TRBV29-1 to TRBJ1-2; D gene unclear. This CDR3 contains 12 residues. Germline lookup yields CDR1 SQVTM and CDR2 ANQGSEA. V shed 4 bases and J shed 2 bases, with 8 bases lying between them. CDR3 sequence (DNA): TGCAGCGTTGTTCTGCAGAACTATGGCTACACCTTC. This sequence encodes CSVVLQNYGYTF. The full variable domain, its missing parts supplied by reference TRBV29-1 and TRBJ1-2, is SAVISQKPSRDICQRGTSLTIQCQVDSQVTMMFWYRQQPGQSLTLIATANQGSEATYESGFVIDKFPISRPNLTFSTLTVSNMSPEDSSIYLCSVVLQNYGYTFGSGTRLTVV.

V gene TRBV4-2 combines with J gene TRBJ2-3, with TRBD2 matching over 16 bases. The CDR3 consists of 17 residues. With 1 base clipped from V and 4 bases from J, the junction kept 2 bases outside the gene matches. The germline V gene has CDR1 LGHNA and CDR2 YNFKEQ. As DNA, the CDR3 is TGTGCCAGCAGCCAAGTAGGGACTAGCGGGGGGGCAGATACGCAGTATTTT. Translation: CASSQVGTSGGADTQYF.

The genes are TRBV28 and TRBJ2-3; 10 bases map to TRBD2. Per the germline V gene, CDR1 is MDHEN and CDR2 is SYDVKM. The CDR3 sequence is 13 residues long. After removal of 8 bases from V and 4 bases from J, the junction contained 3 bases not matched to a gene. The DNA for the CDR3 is TGTGCCAGCTTAGCGGGAGGTCCAGATACGCAGTATTTT. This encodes CASLAGGPDTQYF.

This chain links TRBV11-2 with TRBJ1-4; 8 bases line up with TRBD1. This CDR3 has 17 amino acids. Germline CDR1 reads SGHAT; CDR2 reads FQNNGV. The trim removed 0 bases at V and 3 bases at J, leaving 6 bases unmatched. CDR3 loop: CASSLDGRGPSNEKLFF. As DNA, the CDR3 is TGTGCCAGCAGCTTAGATGGCAGGGGGCCATCTAATGAAAAACTGTTTTTT.

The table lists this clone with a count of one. The CDR3 spells CASSLWTSGYNEQFF. CDR3 nucleotide sequence: TGTGCCAGCAGCTTGTGGACTAGCGGTTACAATGAGCAGTTCTTC. The chain has TRBV5-4 and TRBJ2-1; 10 bases are a match to TRBD2. Germline V gene data show CDR1 as SGHNT and CDR2 as YYREEE (reference sequence). Trimming removed 1 base from V and 4 bases from J; junction bases left unmatched: 2. The CDR3 is 15 amino acids.

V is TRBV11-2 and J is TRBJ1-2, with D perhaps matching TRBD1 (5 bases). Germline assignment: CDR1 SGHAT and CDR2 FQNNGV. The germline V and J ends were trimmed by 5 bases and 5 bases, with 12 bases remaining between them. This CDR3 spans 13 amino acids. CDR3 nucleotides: TGTGCCAGCAGCCAAGACAGTGGTTATGGCTACACCTTC. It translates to CASSQDSGYGYTF.

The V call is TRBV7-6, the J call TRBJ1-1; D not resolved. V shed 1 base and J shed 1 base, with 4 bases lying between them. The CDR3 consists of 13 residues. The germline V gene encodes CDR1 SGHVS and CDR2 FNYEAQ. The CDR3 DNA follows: TGTGCCAGCAGCTTAGAACAGAACACTGAAGCTTTCTTT. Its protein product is CASSLEQNTEAFF.

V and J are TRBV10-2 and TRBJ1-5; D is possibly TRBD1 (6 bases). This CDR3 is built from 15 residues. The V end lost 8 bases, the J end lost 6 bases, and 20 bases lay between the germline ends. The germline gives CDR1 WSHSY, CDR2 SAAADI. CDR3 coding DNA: TGCGCCAGCCGACCAACAGGGTTCGAGGGTCAGCCCCAGCATTTT. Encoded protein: CASRPTGFEGQPQHF.

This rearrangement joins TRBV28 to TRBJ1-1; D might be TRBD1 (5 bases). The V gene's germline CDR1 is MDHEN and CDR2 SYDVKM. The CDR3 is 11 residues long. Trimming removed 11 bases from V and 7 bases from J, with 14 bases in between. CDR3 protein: CAGERGGEAFF. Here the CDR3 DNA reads TGTGCCGGGGAGCGCGGGGGTGAAGCTTTCTTT. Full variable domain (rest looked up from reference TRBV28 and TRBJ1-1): DVKVTQSSRYLVKRTGEKVFLECVQDMDHENMFWYRQDPGLGLRLIYFSYDVKMKEKGDIPEGYSVSREKKERFSLILESASTNQTSMYLCAGERGGEAFFGQGTRLTVV.

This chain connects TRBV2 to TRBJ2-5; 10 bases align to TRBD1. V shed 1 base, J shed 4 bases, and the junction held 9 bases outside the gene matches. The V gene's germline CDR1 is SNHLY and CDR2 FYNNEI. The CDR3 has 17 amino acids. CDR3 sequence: CASSEESDRGPGETQYF. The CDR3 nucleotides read TGTGCCAGCAGTGAAGAATCAGACAGGGGGCCGGGAGAGACCCAGTACTTC.

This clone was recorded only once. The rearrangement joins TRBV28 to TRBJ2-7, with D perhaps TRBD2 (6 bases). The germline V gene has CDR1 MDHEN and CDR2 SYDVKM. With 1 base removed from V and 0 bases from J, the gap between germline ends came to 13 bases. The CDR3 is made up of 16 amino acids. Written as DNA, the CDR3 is TGTGCCAGCAGTTTATCCGCGGGGATCAGCTCCTACGAGCAGTACTTC. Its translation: CASSLSAGISSYEQYF. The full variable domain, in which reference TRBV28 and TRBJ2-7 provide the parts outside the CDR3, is DVKVTQSSRYLVKRTGEKVFLECVQDMDHENMFWYRQDPGLGLRLIYFSYDVKMKEKGDIPEGYSVSREKKERFSLILESASTNQTSMYLCASSLSAGISSYEQYFGPGTRLTVT.

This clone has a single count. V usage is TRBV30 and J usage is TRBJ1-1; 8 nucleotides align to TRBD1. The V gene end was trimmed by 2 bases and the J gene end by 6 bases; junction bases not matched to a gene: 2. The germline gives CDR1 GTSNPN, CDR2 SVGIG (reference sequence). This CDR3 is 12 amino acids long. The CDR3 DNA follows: TGTGCCTGGAGTAGACAGGGGTCTGAAGCTTTCTTT. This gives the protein CAWSRQGSEAFF.

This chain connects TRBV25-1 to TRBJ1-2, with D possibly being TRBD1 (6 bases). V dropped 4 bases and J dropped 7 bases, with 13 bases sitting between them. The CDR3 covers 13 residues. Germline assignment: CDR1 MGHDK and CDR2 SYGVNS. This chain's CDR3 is CASSVLAGVGYTF. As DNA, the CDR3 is TGTGCCAGCAGTGTCTTGGCAGGGGTTGGCTACACCTTC.

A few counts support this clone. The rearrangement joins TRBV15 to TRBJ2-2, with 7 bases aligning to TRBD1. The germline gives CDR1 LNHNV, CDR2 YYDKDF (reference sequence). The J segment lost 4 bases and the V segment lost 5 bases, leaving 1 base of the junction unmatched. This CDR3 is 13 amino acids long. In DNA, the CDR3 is TGTGCCACCAGCGGGGACAGCACCGGGGAGCTGTTTTTT. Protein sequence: CATSGDSTGELFF.

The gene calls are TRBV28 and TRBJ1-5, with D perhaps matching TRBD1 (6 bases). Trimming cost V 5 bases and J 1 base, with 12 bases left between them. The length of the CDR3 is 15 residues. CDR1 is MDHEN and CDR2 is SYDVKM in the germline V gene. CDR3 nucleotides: TGTGCCAGCAGTCTAGGGGGGGGCAGCAATCAGCCCCAGCATTTT. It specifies CASSLGGGSNQPQHF.

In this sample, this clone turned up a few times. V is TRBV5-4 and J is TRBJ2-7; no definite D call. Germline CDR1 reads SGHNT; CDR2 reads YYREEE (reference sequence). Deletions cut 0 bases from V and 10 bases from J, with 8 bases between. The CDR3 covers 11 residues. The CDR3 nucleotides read TGTGCCAGCAGCTTGGGACTGATTCAGTACTTC. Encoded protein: CASSLGLIQYF.

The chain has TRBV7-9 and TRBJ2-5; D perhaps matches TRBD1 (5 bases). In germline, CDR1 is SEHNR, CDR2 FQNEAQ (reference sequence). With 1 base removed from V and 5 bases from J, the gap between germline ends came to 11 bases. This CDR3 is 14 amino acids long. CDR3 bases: TGTGCCAGCAGCTTAGATGGGGCTAAGGAGACCCAGTACTTC. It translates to CASSLDGAKETQYF. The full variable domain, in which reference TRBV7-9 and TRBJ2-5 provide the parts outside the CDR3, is DTGVSQNPRHKITKRGQNVTFRCDPISEHNRLYWYRQTLGQGPEFLTYFQNEAQLEKSRLLSDRFSAERPKGSFSTLEIQRTEQGDSAMYLCASSLDGAKETQYFGPGTRLLVL.

The CDR3 reads CASSSGLGFLSDTQYF. The CDR3 coding sequence is TGTGCCAGCAGCTCGGGACTAGGTTTTCTTTCAGATACGCAGTATTTT. This chain connects TRBV7-2 to TRBJ2-3; 8 bases line up with TRBD2. With 4 bases clipped from V and 4 bases from J, the junction kept 10 bases outside the gene matches. Germline CDR1 and CDR2: SGHTA and FQGNSA. The length of the CDR3 is 16 residues.